One sample yielded the 18 T cell receptor beta chains listed below, sequenced in a study of T cell repertoires in cytomegalovirus infection. TCRdb re-called the reads through MiXCR, storing one row per CDR3 protein. Of approximately 500,000 distinct CDR3 sequences listed, 15% to 20% are singletons. Source material: CD8+ T cells from PBMCs. The receptors come from a human donor in good health (CMV status not recorded). Some clones in this sample may be carry-over from other donors' samples.

Ten or more counts support this clonotype. The chain has TRBV7-2 and TRBJ1-3, with D perhaps matching TRBD1 (6 bases). From germline, CDR1 is SGHTA and CDR2 FQGNSA. The CDR3 runs 13 residues. V lost 6 bases, J lost 2 bases, and 8 bases lay in between. For the CDR3, the DNA is TGTGCCAGCAGGCGGGACACTGGAAACACCATATATTTT. The encoded protein is CASRRDTGNTIYF.

The chain links TRBV9 to TRBJ2-1; 8 bases match TRBD2. The CDR3 contains 19 residues. Losses at the gene ends were 2 bases for V and 6 bases for J; bases not matched to a gene: 19. Germline V CDR1 and CDR2: SGDLS, YYNGEE. CDR3 in DNA: TGTGCCAGCAGCGTTCGCCCTGTTAGCGGGGCCCGCCCAACCAATGAGCAGTTCTTC. Protein sequence: CASSVRPVSGARPTNEQFF.

This clonotype was counted a few times. V usage is TRBV5-1 and J usage is TRBJ1-6; the D is unclear. Germline CDR1 reads SGHRS; CDR2 reads YFSETQ. This CDR3 is 13 amino acids long. V gave up 5 bases and J gave up 4 bases, with 7 bases separating them. The CDR3 reads CASSSRYNSPLHF. CDR3 in DNA: TGCGCCAGCAGTTCTAGATATAATTCACCCCTCCACTTT.

Details on this clonotype: Possible read error: a much larger clone is one base away. V and J are TRBV10-3 and TRBJ1-1; possibly TRBD1 for D (5 bases). Germline CDR1 ENHRY, CDR2 SYGVKD. The CDR3 has 17 residues. Trimming shortened V by 9 bases and J by 5 bases, and 28 bases separated the two germline ends. CDR3 nucleotide sequence: TGTGCCATAGCGGGAGGTTTGGACGGGGAGGGGAAGACTGAAGCTTTCTTT. This codes for CAIAGGLDGEGKTEAFF.

This clonotype was seen repeatedly, ten times or more. This sequence joins TRBV12-5 and TRBJ2-2; 7 bases align to TRBD1. The germline gives CDR1 LGHNT, CDR2 FRNRAP. The length of the CDR3 is 17 residues. J was trimmed by 1 base and V by 0 bases; bases with no gene match: 5. The CDR3 here is CASGLVVHRGNTGELFF. The CDR3 DNA reads as TGTGCTAGTGGTTTGGTAGTTCACAGGGGGAACACCGGGGAGCTGTTTTTT.

In this sample, this clonotype turned up many times. The V gene is TRBV27, the J gene TRBJ2-2; 9 bases agree with TRBD2. V trimming: 1 base; J trimming: 3 bases; junction bases outside the gene matches: 9. Germline V lookup: CDR1 MNHEY, CDR2 SMNVEV (reference sequence). The CDR3 is 18 residues long. DNA of the CDR3: TGTGCCAGCAGTTTATTTCGGTGTAGCGGGGGACACACCGGGGAGCTGTTTTTT. This sequence encodes CASSLFRCSGGHTGELFF.

The sample holds a few counts of this clonotype. DNA for the CDR3: TGTGCCAGCAGTTACTCGGGGACAGGGGGCCATCAGCCCCAGCATTTT. This translates into CASSYSGTGGHQPQHF. The V and J genes are TRBV6-5 and TRBJ1-5; 12 bases line up with TRBD1. This CDR3 is built from 16 residues. Germline V gene sequence: CDR1 MNHEY, CDR2 SVGAGI. After removal of 0 bases from V and 5 bases from J, the junction contained 2 bases not matched to a gene.

The chain combines TRBV4-2 with TRBJ2-1, with a tentative D call TRBD2 (6 bases). V was clipped by 5 bases and J by 7 bases, with 15 bases between them. The germline V gene has CDR1 LGHNA and CDR2 YNFKEQ. The CDR3 covers 14 residues. The CDR3 loop is CASSEGLHQNEQFF. CDR3 nucleotide sequence: TGTGCCAGCAGCGAAGGACTACACCAGAATGAGCAGTTCTTC.

V is TRBV9 and J is TRBJ2-7, with D perhaps TRBD1 (6 bases). Trimming took 7 bases from V and 3 from J, leaving 11 bases between them. CDR1 and CDR2 from the germline V gene are SGDLS and YYNGEE. The length of the CDR3 is 12 residues. In DNA form, the CDR3 reads TGTGCCAGCGGACAGACTGACTACGAGCAGTACTTC. Translated: CASGQTDYEQYF.

V usage is TRBV24-1 and J usage is TRBJ2-1; D not certain. This CDR3 is 14 amino acids long. Per germline, CDR1 KGHDR and CDR2 SFDVKD. The V gene lost 3 bases and the J gene lost 6 bases, with 11 bases spanning the gap. In DNA, the CDR3 is TGTGCCACCAGTGATCCTTCGTTGATCAATGAGCAGTTCTTC. It is translated as CATSDPSLINEQFF.

Ten or more counts support this clonotype. The V call is TRBV10-3, the J call TRBJ2-7; D may be TRBD1 or TRBD2 (5 bases each). CDR1 is ENHRY, CDR2 SYGVKD, per germline. The CDR3 totals 13 residues. Trimming pared 7 bases from V and 8 bases from J, leaving 18 bases between. CDR3 loop: CAINGDGPRKQYF. CDR3 in DNA: TGTGCCATCAACGGGGACGGTCCCAGGAAGCAGTACTTC.

This clonotype was found many times. The chain carries TRBV7-9 and TRBJ2-7; the D gene is possibly TRBD2 (6 bases). With 3 bases removed from V and 1 base from J, the gap between germline ends came to 13 bases. From germline, CDR1 is SEHNR and CDR2 FQNEAQ (reference sequence). The length of the CDR3 is 15 residues. The CDR3: CASSFSRGKSYEQYF. For the CDR3, the DNA is TGTGCCAGCAGCTTTTCTCGCGGGAAATCCTACGAGCAGTACTTC.

In this sample, this clonotype turned up a few times. The CDR3 is CSARVPGSTYGYTF. In nucleotides, the CDR3 is TGCAGTGCTAGGGTCCCAGGGTCAACTTATGGCTACACCTTC. The chain couples TRBV20-1 to TRBJ1-2; D is perhaps TRBD1 (5 bases). The CDR3 consists of 14 residues. The germline CDR1 and CDR2 sequences are DFQATT and SNEGSKA (reference sequence). V shed 3 bases and J shed 5 bases, with 16 bases lying between them.

V usage is TRBV27 and J usage is TRBJ1-6; TRBD1 is a possible D gene (6 bases). Trimming stripped 5 bases from V and 14 bases from J, with 16 bases between. CDR3 size: 13 residues. Germline CDR1 and CDR2: MNHEY and SMNVEV (reference sequence). This CDR3 reads CASSPGQYLALHF. The CDR3 coding sequence is TGTGCCAGCAGTCCCGGACAGTATTTGGCCCTCCACTTT.

J is TRBJ2-7 and V is TRBV11-3, with TRBD1 matching 8 bases. V trimming: 3 bases; J trimming: 4 bases; junction bases outside the gene matches: 8. The CDR3 consists of 15 residues. CDR1 is SGHNT and CDR2 is YENEEA in the germline V gene. The CDR3: CASSLDRDRSYEQYF. Here the CDR3 DNA reads TGTGCCAGCAGCTTGGACAGGGACAGGAGTTACGAGCAGTACTTC. The whole variable domain, remainder taken from reference TRBV11-3 and TRBJ2-7, is EAGVVQSPRYKIIEKKQPVAFWCNPISGHNTLYWYLQNLGQGPELLIRYENEEAVDDSQLPKDRFSAERLKGVDSTLKIQPAELGDSAVYLCASSLDRDRSYEQYFGPGTRLTVT.

As for this clonotype: Given a much more abundant clone one base away, this may be a read error. This chain joins TRBV27 and TRBJ2-4; weak D call: TRBD1 (6 bases). The CDR3 is made up of 16 amino acids. The germline V gene encodes CDR1 MNHEY and CDR2 SMNVEV (reference sequence). The V gene lost 5 bases and the J gene lost 0 bases, with 14 bases spanning the gap. The CDR3 DNA follows: TGTGCCAGCAGTCCAACAGGGAGTTTAGCCAAAAACATTCAGTACTTC. Its translation: CASSPTGSLAKNIQYF.

This clonotype was seen at least ten times. The V call is TRBV24-1, the J call TRBJ2-2, with TRBD2 as a possible D gene (5 bases). V was clipped by 12 bases and J by 1 base, with 11 bases between them. CDR3 length equals 13 residues. Germline CDR1 reads KGHDR; CDR2 reads SFDVKD. The CDR3 DNA follows: TGTGCCGCCCGACGGGAGAACACCGGGGAGCTGTTTTTT. Its translation: CAARRENTGELFF.

This clonotype was picked up a small number of times. This chain uses TRBV5-6 with TRBJ2-7; D is perhaps TRBD2 (5 bases). The CDR3 is made up of 13 amino acids. The ends were cut back, 3 bases at V and 2 bases at J, with 9 bases in the middle. The V gene's germline CDR1 is SGHDT and CDR2 YYEEEE. The CDR3 sequence: CASSSGITYEQYF. The CDR3 nucleotides are TGTGCCAGCAGCTCCGGGATAACCTACGAGCAGTACTTC. The full variable domain, rest sourced from reference TRBV5-6 and TRBJ2-7, is DAGVTQSPTHLIKTRGQQVTLRCSPKSGHDTVSWYQQALGQGPQFIFQYYEEEERQRGNFPDRFSGHQFPNYSSELNVNALLLGDSALYLCASSSGITYEQYFGPGTRLTVT.